The rows below give T cell receptor beta chains drawn from one sample of a study of T cell repertoires in cytomegalovirus infection. TCRdb re-called the reads with MiXCR, one entry per CDR3 protein. The sample shows roughly 300,000 distinct CDR3 sequences, around a tenth of them seen only once. The specimen sequenced was PBMCs. These receptors were taken from a human donor in good health (CMV status not recorded). Some clones in this sample may be carry-over from other donors' samples. The CDR3 runs from the conserved cysteine through the conserved F or W. A D gene is named only where the DNA matches it firmly. The listing skips clone size in some rows; elsewhere it reads once, few, many or a size class.

TRBV11-2	TRBJ2-5	few	.	TGTGCCAGCAGCCCGGGACTGCAAAAAGAGACCCAGTACTTC	CASSPGLQKETQYF
TRBV14	TRBJ1-1	.	.	TGTGCCAGCAGCCAGGAAACAGGTTTTGGGGGTTACACTGAAGCTTTCTTT	CASSQETGFGGYTEAFF
TRBV20-1	TRBJ1-4	few	TRBD1	TGCAGTGCTACAACCGGGACAGGGGATGAAAAACTGTTTTTT	CSATTGTGDEKLFF
TRBV19	TRBJ1-2	few	.	TGTGCCAGTAGTATAGGACGGGATCTCCGTGGCTACACCTTC	CASSIGRDLRGYTF
TRBV4-2	TRBJ1-2	few	.	TGTGCCAGCAGCCAAGAAGGACAAAACTATGGCTACACCTTC	CASSQEGQNYGYTF
TRBV6-2/TRBV6-3	TRBJ2-1	.	TRBD2	TGTGCCAGCAGTTACTCATCGACTAGCGGGAAGGTTGATGAGCAGTTCTTC	CASSYSSTSGKVDEQFF
TRBV7-2	TRBJ2-3	many	.	TGTGCCAGCAGCTTAGAAAAGGCGGGATCCACAGATACGCAGTATTTT	CASSLEKAGSTDTQYF
TRBV28	TRBJ2-2	.	.	TGTGCCAGCAGAATTTCAGGTCTGAGAACTGCGAACACCGGGGAGCTGTTTTTT	CASRISGLRTANTGELFF
TRBV7-2	TRBJ1-4	few	.	TGTGCCAGCAGTTTCGATTCAACTAATGAAAAACTGTTTTTT	CASSFDSTNEKLFF
TRBV7-6	TRBJ2-1	many	.	TGTGCCAGCAGCCCTCAGGGGAACAATGAGCAGTTCTTC	CASSPQGNNEQFF
TRBV20-1	TRBJ2-7	many	TRBD1	TGCAGTGCTAGAGTGGACAGGGGCCAGAGGAGCGAGCAGTACTTC	CSARVDRGQRSEQYF
TRBV20-1	TRBJ1-1	once	TRBD1	TGCAGTGCTCCTCGGGACAGGAGTATGAACACTGAAGCTTTCTTT	CSAPRDRSMNTEAFF
TRBV12-3/TRBV12-4	TRBJ1-1	few	.	TGTGCCAGCAGTTTAGCAGACACTGAAGCTTTCTTT	CASSLADTEAFF
TRBV7-2	TRBJ2-1	many	.	TGTGCCAGCAGCGCTAGAGGGGGGACTGGCTCCTACAATGAGCAGTTCTTC	CASSARGGTGSYNEQFF
TRBV7-2	TRBJ1-5	.	TRBD1	TGTGCCAGCAGCGAAGGGACAGGGGGCAATCAGCCCCAGCATTTT	CASSEGTGGNQPQHF
TRBV7-2	TRBJ2-1	many	.	TGTGCCAGCAGCCCCCGGAGTGGGGGGCGAAGGAATGAGCAGTTCTTC	CASSPRSGGRRNEQFF
TRBV19	TRBJ2-1	few	.	TGTGCCAGTAGTGGGTTTCTCAGGGGAAGGTCCTACAATGAGCAGTTCTTC	CASSGFLRGRSYNEQFF
TRBV28	TRBJ1-1	many	.	TGTGCCAGCAGTCCCCTTAGGGGGAACACTGAAGCTTTCTTT	CASSPLRGNTEAFF
TRBV7-2	TRBJ1-1	many	TRBD1	TGTGCCAGCAGGATGACAGGGGGCGTAGAAGCTTTCTTT	CASRMTGGVEAFF
TRBV7-2	TRBJ2-4	many	TRBD2	TGTGCCAGCAGCCCGACTAGCGGGCTAGCCAAAAACATTCAGTACTTC	CASSPTSGLAKNIQYF
TRBV7-9	TRBJ2-5	.	.	TGTGCCAGCAGCCACAGGCTTTCGGGTGGAGAGACCCAGTACTTC	CASSHRLSGGETQYF
TRBV5-1	TRBJ1-5	.	.	TGCGCCAGCAGCTTGGAGACTGGGAGCAATCAGCCCCAGCATTTT	CASSLETGSNQPQHF
TRBV10-2	TRBJ2-5	few	.	TGCGCCAGCAGTGAGCTCGAACCCCGGGCAGAGACCCAGTACTTC	CASSELEPRAETQYF
TRBV12-3/TRBV12-4	TRBJ2-7	many	.	TGTGCCAGCAGTTTACTCCGCGGGGCCACGTTTGTCGAGCAGTACTTC	CASSLLRGATFVEQYF